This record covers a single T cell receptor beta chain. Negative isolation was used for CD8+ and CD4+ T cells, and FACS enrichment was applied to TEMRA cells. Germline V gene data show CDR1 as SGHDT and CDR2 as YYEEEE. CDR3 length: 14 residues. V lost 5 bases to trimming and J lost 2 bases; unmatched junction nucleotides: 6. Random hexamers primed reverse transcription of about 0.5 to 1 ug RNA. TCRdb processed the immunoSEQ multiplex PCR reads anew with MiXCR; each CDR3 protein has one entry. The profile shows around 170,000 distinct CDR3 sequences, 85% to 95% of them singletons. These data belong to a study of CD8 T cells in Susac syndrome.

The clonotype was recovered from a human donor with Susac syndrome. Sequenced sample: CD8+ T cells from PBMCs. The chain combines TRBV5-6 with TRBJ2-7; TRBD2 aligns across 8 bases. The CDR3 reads CASRGAGETYEQYF. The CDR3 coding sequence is TGTGCCAGCAGGGGAGCGGGAGAAACCTACGAGCAGTACTTC.